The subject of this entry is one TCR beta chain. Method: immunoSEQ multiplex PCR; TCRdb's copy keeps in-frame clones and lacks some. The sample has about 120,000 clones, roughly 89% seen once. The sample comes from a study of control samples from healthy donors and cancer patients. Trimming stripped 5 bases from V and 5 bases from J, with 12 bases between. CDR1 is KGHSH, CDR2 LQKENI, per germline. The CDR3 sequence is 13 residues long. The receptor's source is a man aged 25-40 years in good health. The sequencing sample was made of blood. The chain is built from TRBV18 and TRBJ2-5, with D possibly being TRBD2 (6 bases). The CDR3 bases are TGTGCCAGCTCAGGAGGGGCCGGGGAGACCCAGTACTTC. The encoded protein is CASSGGAGETQYF.